This T cell receptor (beta chain) was profiled in a study of cytomegalovirus exposure and HLA in healthy donors. Study-wide findings and caveats: The authors confirmed in vitro that three CMV-associated chains were specific for CMV antigens. Subsequent analysis found a tendency for first-cohort TCR clusters to co-occur within the 120 or so validation repertoires.

Note on this clone: The antigen is unknown.

The CDR3 runs to 15 residues. Germline V gene data show CDR1 as SGHRS and CDR2 as YFSETQ. The V gene end was trimmed by 1 base and the J gene end by 2 bases; junction bases not matched to a gene: 4. Data came from immunoSEQ multiplex PCR; TCRdb stores just in-frame clones and leaves some out. The sample lists around 150,000 clones, 85% to 90% occurring once. This TCR was sampled from a young woman in good health and CMV-seropositive. The J gene is TRBJ2-3, the V gene TRBV5-1; 7 bases map to TRBD2. The sample was PBMCs. The CDR3 region has the DNA TGCGCCAGCAGCTTGAACGCGGGAGTCACAGATACGCAGTATTTT. This gives the protein CASSLNAGVTDTQYF. Variable domain in full (rest from reference TRBV5-1 and TRBJ2-3): KAGVTQTPRYLIKTRGQQVTLSCSPISGHRSVSWYQQTPGQGLQFLFEYFSETQRNKGNFPGRFSGRQFSNSRSEMNVSTLELGDSALYLCASSLNAGVTDTQYFGPGTRLTVL.